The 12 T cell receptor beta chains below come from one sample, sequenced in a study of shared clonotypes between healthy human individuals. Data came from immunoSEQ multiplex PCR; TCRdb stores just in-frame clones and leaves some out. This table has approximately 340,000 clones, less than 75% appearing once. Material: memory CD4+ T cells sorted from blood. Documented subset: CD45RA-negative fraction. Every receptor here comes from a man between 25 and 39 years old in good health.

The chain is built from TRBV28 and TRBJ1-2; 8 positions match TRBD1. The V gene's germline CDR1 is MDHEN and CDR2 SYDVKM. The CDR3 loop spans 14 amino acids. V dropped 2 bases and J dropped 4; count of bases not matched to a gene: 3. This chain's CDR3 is CASSLGGTGYGYTF. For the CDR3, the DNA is TGTGCCAGCAGTTTAGGAGGGACAGGCTATGGCTACACCTTC.

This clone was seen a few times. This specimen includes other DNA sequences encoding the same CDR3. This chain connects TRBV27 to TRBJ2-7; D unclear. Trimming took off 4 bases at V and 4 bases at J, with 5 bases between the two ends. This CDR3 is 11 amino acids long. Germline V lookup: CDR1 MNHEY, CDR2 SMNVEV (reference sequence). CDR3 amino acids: CASSSLYEQYF. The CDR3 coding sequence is TGTGCCAGCAGTTCACTATACGAGCAGTACTTC.

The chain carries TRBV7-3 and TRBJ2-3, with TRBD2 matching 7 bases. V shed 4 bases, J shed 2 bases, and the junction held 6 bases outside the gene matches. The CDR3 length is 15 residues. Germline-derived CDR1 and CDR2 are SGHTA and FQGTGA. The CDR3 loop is CASSSTSATTDTQYF. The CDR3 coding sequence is TGTGCCAGCAGCTCTACTAGCGCAACCACAGATACGCAGTATTTT.

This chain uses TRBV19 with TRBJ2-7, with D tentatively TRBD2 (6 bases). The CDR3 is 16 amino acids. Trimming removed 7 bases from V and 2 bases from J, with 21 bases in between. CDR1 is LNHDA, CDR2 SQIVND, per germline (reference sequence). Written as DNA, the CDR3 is TGTGCCAGTACGGGTCCAGCTGGTAGCGGTCCCTACGAGCAGTACTTC. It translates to CASTGPAGSGPYEQYF.

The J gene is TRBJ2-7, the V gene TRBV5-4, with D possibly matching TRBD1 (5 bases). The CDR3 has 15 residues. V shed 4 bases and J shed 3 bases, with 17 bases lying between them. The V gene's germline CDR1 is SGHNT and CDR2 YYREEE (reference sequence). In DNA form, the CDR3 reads TGTGCCAGCAGCCTAAGGACATCCCCCCACTACGAGCAGTACTTC. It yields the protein CASSLRTSPHYEQYF. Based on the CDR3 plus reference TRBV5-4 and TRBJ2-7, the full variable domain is ETGVTQSPTHLIKTRGQQVTLRCSSQSGHNTVSWYQQALGQGPQFIFQYYREEENGRGNFPPRFSGLQFPNYSSELNVNALELDDSALYLCASSLRTSPHYEQYFGPGTRLTVT.

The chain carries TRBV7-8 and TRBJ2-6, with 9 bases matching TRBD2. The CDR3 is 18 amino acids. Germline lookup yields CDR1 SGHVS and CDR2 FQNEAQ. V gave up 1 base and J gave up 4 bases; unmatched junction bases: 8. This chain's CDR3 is CASSLVVAGASGANVLTF. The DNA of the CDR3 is TGTGCCAGCAGCTTAGTGGTAGCGGGGGCCTCAGGGGCCAACGTCCTGACTTTC.

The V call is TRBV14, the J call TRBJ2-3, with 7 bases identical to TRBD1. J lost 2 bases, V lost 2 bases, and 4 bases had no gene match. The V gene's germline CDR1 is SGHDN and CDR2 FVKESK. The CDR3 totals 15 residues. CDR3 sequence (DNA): TGTGCCAGCAGCCAATGGACAGGATACACAGATACGCAGTATTTT. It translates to CASSQWTGYTDTQYF.

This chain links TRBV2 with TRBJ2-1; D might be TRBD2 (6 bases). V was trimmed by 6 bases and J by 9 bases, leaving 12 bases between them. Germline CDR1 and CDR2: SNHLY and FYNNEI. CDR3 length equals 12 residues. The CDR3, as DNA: TGTGCCAGCAGCTACGTGGGGGGTGAGCAGTTCTTC. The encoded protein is CASSYVGGEQFF.

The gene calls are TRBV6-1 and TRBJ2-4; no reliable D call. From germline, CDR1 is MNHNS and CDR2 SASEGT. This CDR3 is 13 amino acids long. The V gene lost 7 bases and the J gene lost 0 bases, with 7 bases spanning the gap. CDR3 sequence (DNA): TGTGCCAGCACCGACATAGCCAAAAACATTCAGTACTTC. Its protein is CASTDIAKNIQYF.

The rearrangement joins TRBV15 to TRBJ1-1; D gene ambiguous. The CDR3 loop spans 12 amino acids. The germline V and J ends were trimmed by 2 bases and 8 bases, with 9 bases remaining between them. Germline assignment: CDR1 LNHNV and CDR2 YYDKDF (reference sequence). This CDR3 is CATSRRTAEAFF. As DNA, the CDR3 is TGTGCCACCAGCAGACGAACGGCAGAAGCTTTCTTT.

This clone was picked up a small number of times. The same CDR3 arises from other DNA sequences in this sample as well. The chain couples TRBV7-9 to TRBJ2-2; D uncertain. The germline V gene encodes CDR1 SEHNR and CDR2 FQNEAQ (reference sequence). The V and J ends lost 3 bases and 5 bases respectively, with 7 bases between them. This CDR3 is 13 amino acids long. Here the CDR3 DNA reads TGTGCCAGCAGCTTGGTTCAGACCGGGGAGCTGTTTTTT. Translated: CASSLVQTGELFF.

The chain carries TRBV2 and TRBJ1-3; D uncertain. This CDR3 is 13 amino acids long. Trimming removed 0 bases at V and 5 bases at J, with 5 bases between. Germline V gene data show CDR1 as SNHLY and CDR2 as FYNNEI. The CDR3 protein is CASSEALRNTIYF. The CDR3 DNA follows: TGTGCCAGCAGTGAAGCGCTTCGAAACACCATATATTTT.